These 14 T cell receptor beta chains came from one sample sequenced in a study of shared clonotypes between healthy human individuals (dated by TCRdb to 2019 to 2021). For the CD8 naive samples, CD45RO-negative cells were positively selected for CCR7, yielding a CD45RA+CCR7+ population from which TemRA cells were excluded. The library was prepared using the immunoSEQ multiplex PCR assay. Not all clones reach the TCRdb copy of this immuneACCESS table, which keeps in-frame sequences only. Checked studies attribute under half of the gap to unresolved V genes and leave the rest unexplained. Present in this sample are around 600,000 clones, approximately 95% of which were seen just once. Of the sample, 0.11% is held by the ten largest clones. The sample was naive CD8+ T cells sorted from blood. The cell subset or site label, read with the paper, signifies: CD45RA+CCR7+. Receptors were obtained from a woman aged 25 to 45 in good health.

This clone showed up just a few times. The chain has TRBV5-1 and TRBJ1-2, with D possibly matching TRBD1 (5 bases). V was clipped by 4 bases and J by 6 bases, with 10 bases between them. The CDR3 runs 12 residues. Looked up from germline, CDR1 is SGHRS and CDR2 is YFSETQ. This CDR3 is CASSQIGDGYTF. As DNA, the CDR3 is TGCGCCAGCAGCCAGATAGGGGATGGCTACACCTTC.

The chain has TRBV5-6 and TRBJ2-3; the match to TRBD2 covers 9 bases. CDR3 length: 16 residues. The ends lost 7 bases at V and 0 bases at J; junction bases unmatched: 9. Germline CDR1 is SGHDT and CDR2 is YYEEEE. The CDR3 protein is CASRYLTSGSTDTQYF. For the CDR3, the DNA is TGTGCCAGCCGTTACCTGACTAGCGGCAGCACAGATACGCAGTATTTT.

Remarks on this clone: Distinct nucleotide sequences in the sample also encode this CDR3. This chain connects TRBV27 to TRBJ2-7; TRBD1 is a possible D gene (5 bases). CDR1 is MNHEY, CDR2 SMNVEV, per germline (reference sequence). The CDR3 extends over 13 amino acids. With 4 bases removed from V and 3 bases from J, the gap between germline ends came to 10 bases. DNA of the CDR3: TGTGCCAGCAGTTCCCTGGGGCACTACGAGCAGTACTTC. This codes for CASSSLGHYEQYF.

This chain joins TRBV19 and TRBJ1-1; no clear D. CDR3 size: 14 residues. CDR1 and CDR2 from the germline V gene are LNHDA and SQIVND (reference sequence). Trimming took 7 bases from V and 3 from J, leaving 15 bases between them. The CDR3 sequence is CASTRQVIHTEAFF. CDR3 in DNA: TGTGCCAGTACCCGCCAGGTAATCCACACTGAAGCTTTCTTT.

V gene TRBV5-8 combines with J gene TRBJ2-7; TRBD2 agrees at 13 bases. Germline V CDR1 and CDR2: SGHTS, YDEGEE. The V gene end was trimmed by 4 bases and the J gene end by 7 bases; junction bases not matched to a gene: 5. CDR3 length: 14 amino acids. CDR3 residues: CASSPGLAGWEQYF. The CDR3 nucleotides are TGTGCCAGCAGCCCGGGACTAGCGGGATGGGAGCAGTACTTC.

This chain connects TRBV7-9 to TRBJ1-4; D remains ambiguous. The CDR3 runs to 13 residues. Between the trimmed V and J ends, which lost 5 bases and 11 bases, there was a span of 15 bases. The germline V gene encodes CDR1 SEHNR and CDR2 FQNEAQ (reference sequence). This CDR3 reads CASSPRAGEKLFF. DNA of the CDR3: TGTGCCAGCAGCCCGCGGGCAGGAGAGAAACTGTTTTTT.

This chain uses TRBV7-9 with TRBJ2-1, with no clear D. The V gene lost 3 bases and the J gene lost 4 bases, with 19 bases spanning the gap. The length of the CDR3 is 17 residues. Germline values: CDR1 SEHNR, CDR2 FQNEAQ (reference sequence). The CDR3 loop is CASSFSGVGQIYNEQFF. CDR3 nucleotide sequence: TGTGCCAGCAGCTTTTCTGGGGTTGGGCAGATATACAATGAGCAGTTCTTC.

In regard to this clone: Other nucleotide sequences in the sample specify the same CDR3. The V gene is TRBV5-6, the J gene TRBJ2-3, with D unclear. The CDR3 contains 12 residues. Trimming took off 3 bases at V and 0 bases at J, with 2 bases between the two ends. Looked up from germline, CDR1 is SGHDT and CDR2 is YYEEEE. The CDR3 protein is CASSSSTDTQYF. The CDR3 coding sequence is TGTGCCAGCAGCTCAAGCACAGATACGCAGTATTTT.

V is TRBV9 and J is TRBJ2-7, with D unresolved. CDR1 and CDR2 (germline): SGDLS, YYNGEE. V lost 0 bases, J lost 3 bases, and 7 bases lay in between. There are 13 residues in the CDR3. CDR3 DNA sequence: TGTGCCAGCAGCGTAGCTAACGACTACGAGCAGTACTTC. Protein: CASSVANDYEQYF. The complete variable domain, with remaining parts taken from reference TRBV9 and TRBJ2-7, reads DSGVTQTPKHLITATGQRVTLRCSPRSGDLSVYWYQQSLDQGLQFLIQYYNGEERAKGNILERFSAQQFPDLHSELNLSSLELGDSALYFCASSVANDYEQYFGPGTRLTVT.

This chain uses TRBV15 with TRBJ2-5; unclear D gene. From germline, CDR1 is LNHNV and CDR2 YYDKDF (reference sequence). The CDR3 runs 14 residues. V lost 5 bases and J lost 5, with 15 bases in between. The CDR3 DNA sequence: TGTGCCACCAGCTCCCCACCGCCCGGCGAGACCCAGTACTTC. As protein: CATSSPPPGETQYF.

The CDR3 sequence: CASRPRLAGVRETQYF. Here the CDR3 DNA reads TGTGCCAGCAGGCCCCGACTAGCGGGAGTTCGAGAGACCCAGTACTTC. The rearrangement links TRBV2 to TRBJ2-5; TRBD2 agrees at 12 bases. This CDR3 spans 16 amino acids. With V trimmed by 6 bases and J by 4 bases, 9 bases remained unmatched. Germline values: CDR1 SNHLY, CDR2 FYNNEI.

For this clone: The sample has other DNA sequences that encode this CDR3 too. The chain's CDR3 is CASSTGTGVYEQYF. CDR3 coding DNA: TGTGCCAGCAGTACCGGGACAGGGGTTTACGAGCAGTACTTC. The chain has TRBV28 and TRBJ2-7, with 10 positions matching TRBD1. Trimming cost V 5 bases and J 4 bases; bases outside gene matches: 5. Germline loops: CDR1 MDHEN, CDR2 SYDVKM. This CDR3 contains 14 residues.

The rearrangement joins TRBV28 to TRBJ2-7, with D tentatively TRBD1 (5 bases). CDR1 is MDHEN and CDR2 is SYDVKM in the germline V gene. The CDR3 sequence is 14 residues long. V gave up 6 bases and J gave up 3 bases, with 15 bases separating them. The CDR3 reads CASSLRTLSYEQYF. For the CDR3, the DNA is TGTGCCAGCAGCCTACGGACATTAAGCTACGAGCAGTACTTC.

CDR3 sequence (DNA): TGTGCCAGCAGTTGGGGGGGCGCCTACGAGCAGTACTTC. Protein: CASSWGGAYEQYF. The chain links TRBV6-5 to TRBJ2-7; D may be TRBD2 (7 bases). The germline CDR1 and CDR2 sequences are MNHEY and SVGAGI. Between the trimmed V and J ends, which lost 4 bases and 2 bases, there was a span of 9 bases. The CDR3 is made up of 13 amino acids.